This TCR beta chain was retrieved from a study of cytomegalovirus exposure and HLA in healthy donors. The CDR3 is made up of 19 amino acids. Germline CDR1 and CDR2: MGHRA and YSYEKL. Trimming left V 1 base short and J 1 base short, with 20 bases between. Of note for this clone: Its target is not known.

General study results and limits: Accurate prediction of HLA-A and HLA-B alleles (for most subjects) was reportedly achieved from TCR beta sequences. Analyses of presence and absence presupposed an approximately uniform sequencing depth across donors. Later examination showed HLA-associated TCR beta chains had greater clonal expansion than equally common others.

In the PCR, 60 Vbeta and 13 Jbeta primers were used. The repertoire was sequenced with immunoSEQ multiplex PCR; TCRdb's copy has only in-frame clones and lacks some. Altogether roughly 190,000 clones are present, more than 80% being singletons, with the ten largest covering over 2%. Sequenced: PBMCs. This chain uses TRBV4-1 with TRBJ1-3; TRBD1 is a possible D gene (6 bases). The receptor was isolated from a woman between 50 and 59 years old in good health and CMV-seropositive. The DNA for the CDR3 is TGCGCCAGCAGCCAAGGAACAGGGAATTCGTTAAGATCTGGAAACACCATATATTTT. It specifies CASSQGTGNSLRSGNTIYF.